Listed below are T cell receptor beta chains from one sample, sequenced in a study of CD8+CD57+ T cells in acquired aplastic anemia. TCRdb re-called the reads with MiXCR, one entry per CDR3 protein. The repertoire holds 200,000 or so distinct CDR3 sequences, with over 40% as singletons. Sequenced: sorted CD4+, CD8+, or CD8+CD57+ T cells (not recorded which) from PBMCs. These receptors all come from a human donor with aplastic anemia. The CDR3 runs from the conserved cysteine through the conserved F or W. The order of the fields is V gene, J gene, clone size, D gene, CDR3 DNA, CDR3 protein. The D gene is left open where the match is weak. Only part of the rows carry a size: once, few, many, or a class if the clone is expanded.

v_gene: TRBV2; j_gene: TRBJ1-5; abundance: many; d_gene: TRBD1; CDR3nt: TGTGCCAGCAGTTCGGACCCCGGGACAGTAAGACAGCCCCAGCATTTT; CDR3aa: CASSSDPGTVRQPQHF
v_gene: TRBV7-6; j_gene: TRBJ2-1; abundance: NA; d_gene: TRBD2; CDR3nt: TGTGCCAGCAGCTTAGCGGTCAGGGCTAGCGGGAGGCCGCCTCGGGTAGAGCAGTTCTTC; CDR3aa: CASSLAVRASGRPPRVEQFF
v_gene: TRBV5-6; j_gene: TRBJ1-4; abundance: NA; d_gene: NA; CDR3nt: TGTGCCAGCAGCTTGGTAGGACAAGGAGATGAAAAACTGTTTTTT; CDR3aa: CASSLVGQGDEKLFF
v_gene: TRBV27; j_gene: TRBJ2-7; abundance: few; d_gene: TRBD1; CDR3nt: TGTGCCAGCAGTCTATCGGGACAGGGGAGCTCCTACGAGCAGTACTTC; CDR3aa: CASSLSGQGSSYEQYF
v_gene: TRBV25-1; j_gene: TRBJ1-1; abundance: many; d_gene: NA; CDR3nt: TGTGCCAGCAGTCCTAACAGTGCCTATGAAGCTTTCTTT; CDR3aa: CASSPNSAYEAFF
v_gene: TRBV19; j_gene: TRBJ1-2; abundance: NA; d_gene: NA; CDR3nt: TGTGCCGGTTCGGAGGGGATCGGCTACACCTTC; CDR3aa: CAGSEGIGYTF
v_gene: TRBV10-3; j_gene: TRBJ1-1; abundance: NA; d_gene: NA; CDR3nt: TGTGCCATCAGTGAGTCTCGGGCGGACACTGAAGCTTTCTTT; CDR3aa: CAISESRADTEAFF
v_gene: TRBV25-1; j_gene: TRBJ1-6; abundance: many; d_gene: NA; CDR3nt: TGTGCCAGCAGCGAGGAGTGGTCACCCCTCCACTTT; CDR3aa: CASSEEWSPLHF
v_gene: TRBV19; j_gene: TRBJ2-5; abundance: NA; d_gene: NA; CDR3nt: TGTGCCACTCAAGGTGGGGGCAGCCTCCAAGAGACCCAGTACTTC; CDR3aa: CATQGGGSLQETQYF
v_gene: TRBV20-1; j_gene: TRBJ2-7; abundance: few; d_gene: TRBD2; CDR3nt: TGCAGTGCGATAGCGGGAGCCTACGAGCAGTACTTC; CDR3aa: CSAIAGAYEQYF
v_gene: TRBV19; j_gene: TRBJ2-5; abundance: many; d_gene: NA; CDR3nt: TGTGCCAGTAGTATAGGGTCAGCAGGGCGTGGGGAGACCCAGTACTTC; CDR3aa: CASSIGSAGRGETQYF
v_gene: TRBV6-5; j_gene: TRBJ2-1; abundance: many; d_gene: TRBD1; CDR3nt: TGTGCCAGCAGTTACTACAGGGGAATGGGCCTAGAGCAGTTCTTC; CDR3aa: CASSYYRGMGLEQFF
v_gene: TRBV20-1; j_gene: TRBJ2-2; abundance: many; d_gene: NA; CDR3nt: TGCAGTGCTAGAGGTCTTCACACCGGGGAGCTGTTTTTT; CDR3aa: CSARGLHTGELFF
v_gene: TRBV20-1; j_gene: TRBJ2-5; abundance: NA; d_gene: TRBD2; CDR3nt: TGCAGTGCCCCAGCGGGATCGTACCAAGAGACCCAGTACTTC; CDR3aa: CSAPAGSYQETQYF
v_gene: TRBV25-1; j_gene: TRBJ2-2; abundance: few; d_gene: NA; CDR3nt: TGTGCCAGCAGTGCTTACACCGGGGAGCTGTTTTTT; CDR3aa: CASSAYTGELFF
v_gene: TRBV12-3/TRBV12-4; j_gene: TRBJ1-5; abundance: many; d_gene: NA; CDR3nt: TGTGCCAGCAGTTTGAAGGTCGATCAGCCCCAGCATTTT; CDR3aa: CASSLKVDQPQHF
v_gene: TRBV30; j_gene: TRBJ1-4; abundance: many; d_gene: TRBD1; CDR3nt: TGTGCCTGGAACGGGGACAGGATGTTTTTT; CDR3aa: CAWNGDRMFF
v_gene: TRBV27; j_gene: TRBJ1-4; abundance: NA; d_gene: TRBD1; CDR3nt: TGTGCCAGCAGCCCGACAGGGGGCAGCGGGTCTAATGAAAAACTGTTTTTT; CDR3aa: CASSPTGGSGSNEKLFF
v_gene: TRBV7-2; j_gene: TRBJ1-5; abundance: once; d_gene: TRBD1; CDR3nt: TGTGCCAGTAACGGACAGGGCAGCAATCAGCCCCAGCATTTT; CDR3aa: CASNGQGSNQPQHF
v_gene: TRBV19; j_gene: TRBJ2-7; abundance: NA; d_gene: TRBD1; CDR3nt: TGTGCCAGTGGGGCCGGGACAGGGGGCAACGAGCAGTACTTC; CDR3aa: CASGAGTGGNEQYF
v_gene: TRBV10-3; j_gene: TRBJ2-3; abundance: NA; d_gene: NA; CDR3nt: TGTGCCATCAGTTTATACACAGATACGCAGTATTTT; CDR3aa: CAISLYTDTQYF
v_gene: TRBV12-3/TRBV12-4; j_gene: TRBJ1-1; abundance: many; d_gene: TRBD1; CDR3nt: TGTGCCAGCAGTGGACAGGGGAGCACTGAAGCTTTCTTT; CDR3aa: CASSGQGSTEAFF
v_gene: TRBV9; j_gene: TRBJ2-2; abundance: NA; d_gene: NA; CDR3nt: TGTGCCAGTGCCCAATTAACAGGCGGTAACACCGGGAAGCTGTTTTTT; CDR3aa: CASAQLTGGNTGKLFF
v_gene: TRBV20-1; j_gene: TRBJ2-7; abundance: many; d_gene: TRBD1; CDR3nt: TGCAGTGCTAGTTGGGACAGGAGCTCCTACGAGCAGTACTTC; CDR3aa: CSASWDRSSYEQYF
v_gene: TRBV19; j_gene: TRBJ2-2; abundance: many; d_gene: TRBD1; CDR3nt: TGTGCCAGTAGTACCACCGGGACAGCGACGAACACCGGGGAGCTGTTTTTT; CDR3aa: CASSTTGTATNTGELFF
v_gene: TRBV3-1; j_gene: TRBJ2-2; abundance: NA; d_gene: NA; CDR3nt: TGTGCCTGCAGTCGTAGTCTGATCGGGGAGCTGTTTTTT; CDR3aa: CACSRSLIGELFF
v_gene: TRBV7-2; j_gene: TRBJ2-1; abundance: NA; d_gene: NA; CDR3nt: TGTGCCAGCAGCTTAAGGGTATCGCAGTTCTTC; CDR3aa: CASSLRVSQFF
v_gene: TRBV20-1; j_gene: TRBJ2-7; abundance: NA; d_gene: NA; CDR3nt: TGCAGTGCTAGCGCAGGGGGGAAGCACGAGCAGTACTTC; CDR3aa: CSASAGGKHEQYF
v_gene: TRBV9; j_gene: TRBJ2-3; abundance: NA; d_gene: NA; CDR3nt: TGTGCCAGCAGCGTAGTTGGGGGCCCTAGCACAGATACGCAGTATTTT; CDR3aa: CASSVVGGPSTDTQYF
v_gene: TRBV25-1; j_gene: TRBJ2-3; abundance: NA; d_gene: TRBD2; CDR3nt: TGTGCCAGCAGCGCAGGACTAGCATGGACAGATACGCAGTATTTT; CDR3aa: CASSAGLAWTDTQYF
v_gene: TRBV28; j_gene: TRBJ2-1; abundance: NA; d_gene: TRBD1; CDR3nt: TGTGCCAGCAGTCCACGGACAGGGGGCGCCCTGGATGAGCAGTTCTTC; CDR3aa: CASSPRTGGALDEQFF
v_gene: TRBV19; j_gene: TRBJ1-1; abundance: NA; d_gene: NA; CDR3nt: TGTGCCAGTAACCCGGACGGCGGTGAAGCTTTCTTT; CDR3aa: CASNPDGGEAFF
v_gene: TRBV7-9; j_gene: TRBJ2-5; abundance: NA; d_gene: NA; CDR3nt: TGTGCCAGCAGGCTAGGGTACCCCATAAGTGAGACCCAGTACTTC; CDR3aa: CASRLGYPISETQYF
v_gene: TRBV5-5; j_gene: TRBJ2-2; abundance: many; d_gene: NA; CDR3nt: TGTGCCAGCAGCTTGGCCGGGCATTCCACCGGGGAGCTGTTTTTT; CDR3aa: CASSLAGHSTGELFF
v_gene: TRBV3-1; j_gene: TRBJ2-3; abundance: few; d_gene: NA; CDR3nt: TGTGCCAGCAGCCAAGAAAGGGGTTCTTCATTGGATACGCAGTATTTT; CDR3aa: CASSQERGSSLDTQYF
v_gene: TRBV20-1; j_gene: TRBJ1-2; abundance: many; d_gene: NA; CDR3nt: TGCAGTGCTAGCCAGGGATTAATCTATGGCTACACCTTC; CDR3aa: CSASQGLIYGYTF
v_gene: TRBV6-4; j_gene: TRBJ2-5; abundance: many; d_gene: TRBD2; CDR3nt: TGTGCCAGCAGTGGGCGCGGGGGGGCTCACGAGACCCAGTACTTC; CDR3aa: CASSGRGGAHETQYF
v_gene: TRBV20-1; j_gene: TRBJ1-4; abundance: many; d_gene: NA; CDR3nt: TGCAGTGCTAGAGAACTTGCAACTAATGAAAAACTGTTTTTT; CDR3aa: CSARELATNEKLFF
v_gene: TRBV29-1; j_gene: TRBJ2-5; abundance: many; d_gene: TRBD1; CDR3nt: TGCAGCGCCCCCCAACAGGGGACCCCAGAGACCCAGTACTTC; CDR3aa: CSAPQQGTPETQYF
v_gene: TRBV24-1; j_gene: TRBJ1-5; abundance: NA; d_gene: NA; CDR3nt: TGTGCCACCAGTGATGGCGTTCTGAGCAATCAGCCCCAGCATTTT; CDR3aa: CATSDGVLSNQPQHF
v_gene: TRBV7-9; j_gene: TRBJ2-5; abundance: NA; d_gene: TRBD1; CDR3nt: TGTGCCAGCAGCTGGAATGGACAGGACGCTCAAGAGACCCAGTACTTC; CDR3aa: CASSWNGQDAQETQYF
v_gene: TRBV19; j_gene: TRBJ1-5; abundance: NA; d_gene: NA; CDR3nt: TGTGCCAGTAGCGTCGGGGAGGTAGCTAGCAATCAGCCCCAGCATTTT; CDR3aa: CASSVGEVASNQPQHF
v_gene: TRBV4-1; j_gene: TRBJ1-4; abundance: many; d_gene: TRBD1; CDR3nt: TGCGCCAGCAGCCTACCCGACAGGGAAATAGGAAAACTGTTTTTT; CDR3aa: CASSLPDREIGKLFF
v_gene: TRBV6-6; j_gene: TRBJ2-7; abundance: many; d_gene: TRBD1; CDR3nt: TGTGCCAGCAGAACCGGGACAGGGGATTCCTACGAGCAGTACTTC; CDR3aa: CASRTGTGDSYEQYF
v_gene: TRBV3-1; j_gene: TRBJ1-6; abundance: many; d_gene: TRBD1; CDR3nt: TGTGCCAGCAGCCAGAGTACAGGGGAGCTAACACCCCTCCACTTT; CDR3aa: CASSQSTGELTPLHF
v_gene: TRBV10-1; j_gene: TRBJ2-5; abundance: NA; d_gene: NA; CDR3nt: TGTGCCAGCTCACCTGCCGGCGGCGGAGAGACCCAGTACTTC; CDR3aa: CASSPAGGGETQYF
v_gene: TRBV20-1; j_gene: TRBJ2-3; abundance: NA; d_gene: TRBD1; CDR3nt: TGCAGTGCTGGGGACAGCGGAGGTTTGGATACGCAGTATTTT; CDR3aa: CSAGDSGGLDTQYF
v_gene: TRBV7-9; j_gene: TRBJ2-1; abundance: NA; d_gene: NA; CDR3nt: TGTGCCAGCAGCCAAGAGAGGGCGGGGGCACAGTTCTTC; CDR3aa: CASSQERAGAQFF
v_gene: TRBV2; j_gene: TRBJ2-5; abundance: many; d_gene: NA; CDR3nt: TGTGCCAGCAGACGTGACAGCGAAGAGACCCAGTACTTC; CDR3aa: CASRRDSEETQYF
v_gene: TRBV10-3; j_gene: TRBJ2-1; abundance: NA; d_gene: NA; CDR3nt: TGTGCCGGCAGAGAAGACCGAACCAAGCAGTTCTTC; CDR3aa: CAGREDRTKQFF
v_gene: TRBV2; j_gene: TRBJ2-1; abundance: NA; d_gene: TRBD1; CDR3nt: TGTGCCAGCAGGTCCGGGACAGGGGGCGATGAGCAGTTCTTC; CDR3aa: CASRSGTGGDEQFF
v_gene: TRBV7-9; j_gene: TRBJ2-5; abundance: NA; d_gene: NA; CDR3nt: TGTGCCAGCAGCTTCTTCACCGAAGAGACCCAGTACTTC; CDR3aa: CASSFFTEETQYF
v_gene: TRBV6-6; j_gene: TRBJ2-1; abundance: NA; d_gene: NA; CDR3nt: TGTGCCAGCAGTTACTCTCCAGGGCAGTTCTTC; CDR3aa: CASSYSPGQFF
v_gene: TRBV30; j_gene: TRBJ1-5; abundance: few; d_gene: NA; CDR3nt: TGTGCCTGGAGTGTAACAGGGCTGAGCAATCAGCCCCAGCATTTT; CDR3aa: CAWSVTGLSNQPQHF